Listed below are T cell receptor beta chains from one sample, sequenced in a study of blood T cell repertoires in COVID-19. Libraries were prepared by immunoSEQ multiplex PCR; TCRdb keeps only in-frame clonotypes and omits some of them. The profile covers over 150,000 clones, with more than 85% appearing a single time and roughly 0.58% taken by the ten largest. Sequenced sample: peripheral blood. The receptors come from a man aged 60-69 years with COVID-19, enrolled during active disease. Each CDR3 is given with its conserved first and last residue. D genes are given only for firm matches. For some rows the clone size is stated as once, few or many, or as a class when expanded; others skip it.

TGTGCCACCAGCAGAGAAGGGACAGGGAACTACGAGCAGTACTTC	CATSREGTGNYEQYF	NA	TRBJ2-7	TRBV15	TRBD1
TGTGCCAGCAGCTTGGGCTCCCCCTACGAGCAGTACTTC	CASSLGSPYEQYF	NA	TRBJ2-7	TRBV11-3	NA
TGTGCCAGTAGTCTCCCCAGGGCCTCTAACAATGAGCAGTTCTTC	CASSLPRASNNEQFF	NA	TRBJ2-1	TRBV19	NA
TGTGCCAGTAGTACCCTCTTGAATCAGCCCCAGCATTTT	CASSTLLNQPQHF	NA	TRBJ1-5	TRBV19	NA
TGTGCCAGCAGCCGAACCATCGCCACAACAACTAATGAAAAACTGTTTTTT	CASSRTIATTTNEKLFF	NA	TRBJ1-4	TRBV11-2	NA
TGCGCCAGCAGTCGAGCCGGGACAGGGAAGGCCGGGGAGCTGTTTTTT	CASSRAGTGKAGELFF	many	TRBJ2-2	TRBV4-1	TRBD1
TGTGCCACTACTACCAGAAGTTTTAATGAAAAACTGTTTTTT	CATTTRSFNEKLFF	NA	TRBJ1-4	TRBV6-5	NA
TGTGCCAGCAGCTCCGAGGGCCTTGGCTACACCTTC	CASSSEGLGYTF	NA	TRBJ1-2	TRBV6-2/TRBV6-3	NA
TGTGCCAGCAGCTGGTCCGGGACAGACTATAATTCACCCCTCCACTTT	CASSWSGTDYNSPLHF	NA	TRBJ1-6	TRBV5-6	TRBD1
TGTGCCAGCAGCTTGACAGGTTTCTACACTGAAGCTTTCTTT	CASSLTGFYTEAFF	NA	TRBJ1-1	TRBV11-3	NA
TGTGCCAGCAGCCAAACAGGGTACACTGAAGCTTTCTTT	CASSQTGYTEAFF	NA	TRBJ1-1	TRBV3-1/TRBV3-2	NA
TGTGCCTGGAGTCTGACAGGGGGCGCTACTAATGAAAAACTGTTTTTT	CAWSLTGGATNEKLFF	NA	TRBJ1-4	TRBV30	TRBD1
TGTGCCAGCAGCACCAAAGCTGCCGGGTCCACCTTTGCCTACGAGCAGTACTTC	CASSTKAAGSTFAYEQYF	once	TRBJ2-7	TRBV5-4	NA
TGTGCCAGCTCACCACCTGCGGTGGACTATGGCTACACCTTC	CASSPPAVDYGYTF	NA	TRBJ1-2	TRBV18	NA
TGTGCCACCAGTACCTTAGACAGGGGAAATGAGCAGTTCTTC	CATSTLDRGNEQFF	NA	TRBJ2-1	TRBV24-1	TRBD1
TGTGCCAGTAGCAACAGGGAGAGGAATCAGCCCCAGCATTTT	CASSNRERNQPQHF	once	TRBJ1-5	TRBV19	NA
TGTGCCAGCAGCTGGGGACAGGGAAGCTACACCTTC	CASSWGQGSYTF	NA	TRBJ1-2	TRBV7-2	TRBD1
TGTGCCAGCTCACCACAGAACCCCCAGGGCTACACCTTC	CASSPQNPQGYTF	NA	TRBJ1-2	TRBV18	NA
TGTGCCAGCAGCTCAAAACAGGTGGGGGAGACCCAGTACTTC	CASSSKQVGETQYF	NA	TRBJ2-5	TRBV6-2/TRBV6-3	NA
TGTGCCAGCCCTGACAGGGCGATAAAGAATGAGCAGTTCTTC	CASPDRAIKNEQFF	NA	TRBJ2-1	TRBV7-9	TRBD1
TGTGCCAGCAGTTGGACAGGGGGCTTTGACTATGGCTACACCTTC	CASSWTGGFDYGYTF	NA	TRBJ1-2	TRBV28	TRBD1
TGTGCCAGTAGTATAAGGACTAGTTCGGCGGAGACCCAGTACTTC	CASSIRTSSAETQYF	few	TRBJ2-5	TRBV19	TRBD2
TGTGCCAGCAGTTCCTGGTCCGACAGCCACGGCTACACCTTC	CASSSWSDSHGYTF	NA	TRBJ1-2	TRBV6-5	NA
TGTGCCAGCACCACGGGGGGGAACTACAATGAGCAGTTCTTC	CASTTGGNYNEQFF	NA	TRBJ2-1	TRBV28	TRBD2
TGTGCCAGCAGCTTAGTATCGAGGGTTGGGTCCTACGAGCAGTACTTC	CASSLVSRVGSYEQYF	NA	TRBJ2-7	TRBV7-9	NA
TGTGCCAGCAGTTGGGGGGGCTCCGAGCAGTACTTC	CASSWGGSEQYF	NA	TRBJ2-7	TRBV28	NA
TGTGCCAGCAGTGAAGTAAGCGGGGTTAGCGATGAGCAGTTCTTC	CASSEVSGVSDEQFF	NA	TRBJ2-1	TRBV2	TRBD2
TGTGCCAGCAGCCAGGGGGTCTGGCGATTTTCCTACGAGCAGTACTTC	CASSQGVWRFSYEQYF	once	TRBJ2-7	TRBV13	TRBD1
TGTGCCAGGAAACAGGGGGCGTTTAGTAACACTGAAGCTTTCTTT	CARKQGAFSNTEAFF	NA	TRBJ1-1	TRBV28	TRBD1
TGCGCCAGCAGCGGTAGCGGGGTAAGCACAGATACGCAGTATTTT	CASSGSGVSTDTQYF	NA	TRBJ2-3	TRBV5-1	TRBD2
TGTGCCAGCAGTTACGCAGGTAACCACAATGAGCAGTTCTTC	CASSYAGNHNEQFF	NA	TRBJ2-1	TRBV6-5	NA
TGTGCCAGCAGCGCAGGGGAACGCAATCAGCCCCAGCATTTT	CASSAGERNQPQHF	NA	TRBJ1-5	TRBV6-6	NA
TGTGCCAGCAGGGGGGGGCAGCGCGAGCAGTACTTC	CASRGGQREQYF	NA	TRBJ2-7	TRBV6-5	NA
TGTGCCAGTATAAGTGCCGGGTTGAATGCCGGGGAGCTGTTTTTT	CASISAGLNAGELFF	NA	TRBJ2-2	TRBV19	NA
TGTGCCAGCAGCCCCGACAGGGCCCAAGGCTACACCTTC	CASSPDRAQGYTF	NA	TRBJ1-2	TRBV7-8	TRBD1